This entry lists 18 T cell receptor beta chains sequenced from one sample in a study of blood T cell repertoires in COVID-19. Assay: immunoSEQ multiplex PCR; the TCRdb copy retains only in-frame clones and omits some. The sample has about 150,000 clones; around 84% are singletons. The sample was PBMCs or T cells enriched from blood (not recorded which). The receptors were sampled from a man between 45 and 60 years old who had recovered from COVID-19.

The rearrangement links TRBV5-1 to TRBJ1-6; 10 bases agree with TRBD1. Germline lookup yields CDR1 SGHRS and CDR2 YFSETQ. The CDR3 runs to 16 residues. J lost 10 bases, V lost 4 bases, and 11 bases had no gene match. CDR3 amino acids: CASSLTGGSPDSPLHF. CDR3 in DNA: TGCGCCAGCAGCCTGACAGGGGGCTCACCGGACTCACCCCTCCACTTT.

This chain uses TRBV5-1 with TRBJ2-3, with TRBD2 matching over 11 bases. CDR3 length equals 17 residues. V was clipped by 6 bases and J by 0 bases; unmatched bases: 9. In germline, CDR1 is SGHRS, CDR2 YFSETQ. The CDR3 loop is CASIRIPSGGSTDTQYF. CDR3 DNA sequence: TGCGCCAGCATCCGAATCCCTAGCGGGGGGAGCACAGATACGCAGTATTTT.

This rearrangement joins TRBV4-1 to TRBJ1-5; no firm D call. Germline lookup yields CDR1 MGHRA and CDR2 YSYEKL. This CDR3 comprises 13 residues. V lost 0 bases and J 6 bases, leaving 6 bases between the germline ends. The CDR3 here is CASSQDYGQPQHF. The CDR3 nucleotides are TGCGCCAGCAGCCAAGATTACGGTCAGCCCCAGCATTTT.

This chain joins TRBV7-9 and TRBJ2-3; 8 bases are shared with TRBD2. CDR1 and CDR2 from the germline V gene are SEHNR and FQNEAQ (reference sequence). V lost 5 bases to trimming and J lost 5 bases; unmatched junction nucleotides: 15. This CDR3 has 17 residues. The CDR3, as DNA: TGTGCCAGCAGCCCGCCGCGGGTGGCGGGGGGCCGAGATACGCAGTATTTT. It translates to CASSPPRVAGGRDTQYF.

The rearrangement joins TRBV18 to TRBJ2-3; 9 nucleotides agree with TRBD1. Germline loops: CDR1 KGHSH, CDR2 LQKENI. The CDR3 has 16 amino acids. Trimming took 3 bases from V and 6 from J; bases not matched to a gene: 10. The CDR3 is CASSPPGQGSFDTQYF. As DNA, the CDR3 is TGTGCCAGCTCACCGCCGGGACAGGGCTCTTTTGATACGCAGTATTTT.

The CDR3 nucleotides read TGTGCCACCAGGGCTGGACGAGCGGCGGAAGGGGAGCAGTTCTTC. Its protein product is CATRAGRAAEGEQFF. V and J are TRBV24-1 and TRBJ2-1; weak D call: TRBD2 (5 bases). The germline gives CDR1 KGHDR, CDR2 SFDVKD. Between the trimmed V and J ends, which lost 7 bases and 10 bases, there was a span of 22 bases. The CDR3 loop spans 15 amino acids.

The chain couples TRBV15 to TRBJ2-3; D remains ambiguous. V gave up 3 bases and J gave up 6 bases, with 7 bases separating them. The CDR3 has 12 residues. Germline V lookup: CDR1 LNHNV, CDR2 YYDKDF (reference sequence). The CDR3 DNA is TGTGCCACCAGCAGGCCGCGGGATACGCAGTATTTT. Translating it yields CATSRPRDTQYF. Using reference TRBV15 and TRBJ2-3 for the parts outside the CDR3, the full variable domain is DAMVIQNPRYQVTQFGKPVTLSCSQTLNHNVMYWYQQKSSQAPKLLFHYYDKDFNNEADTPDNFQSRRPNTSFCFLDIRSPGLGDTAMYLCATSRPRDTQYFGPGTRLTVL.

The chain has TRBV6-6 and TRBJ2-2, with 13 bases aligning to TRBD2. The J segment lost 1 base and the V segment lost 6 bases, leaving 11 bases of the junction unmatched. Per germline, CDR1 MNHNY and CDR2 SVGAGI (reference sequence). The CDR3 loop spans 19 amino acids. The CDR3 coding sequence is TGTGCCAGCAGCTCCCCCGGACTAGCGGGGGCCCTGAACACCGGGGAGCTGTTTTTT. Protein: CASSSPGLAGALNTGELFF.

J is TRBJ1-5 and V is TRBV6-2 or TRBV6-3; D remains unclear. CDR3 size: 14 residues. Trimming shortened V by 3 bases and J by 3 bases, and 9 bases separated the two germline ends. CDR1 MNHEY and CDR2 SVGEGT come from the germline V gene. CDR3 DNA sequence: TGTGCCAGCAGTTATGCGGGGATCAATCAGCCCCAGCATTTT. Residues: CASSYAGINQPQHF.

This chain links TRBV14 with TRBJ1-6; perhaps TRBD1 as D (5 bases). Germline V CDR1 and CDR2: SGHDN, FVKESK. V was clipped by 1 base and J by 4 bases, with 11 bases between them. This CDR3 has 16 residues. Here the CDR3 reads CASSQVGRAYNSPLHF. CDR3 sequence (DNA): TGTGCCAGCAGCCAAGTAGGCAGGGCATATAATTCACCCCTCCACTTT.

The chain recombines TRBV10-3 with TRBJ1-2, with 8 nucleotides matching TRBD1. CDR1 and CDR2 (germline): ENHRY, SYGVKD. This CDR3 has 13 residues. V dropped 10 bases and J dropped 6; count of bases not matched to a gene: 10. CDR3 in amino acids: CANSADREDGYTF. The CDR3 DNA follows: TGTGCCAACTCCGCGGACAGGGAGGATGGCTACACCTTC.

The chain has TRBV19 and TRBJ2-3, with 7 positions matching TRBD2. CDR3 length: 13 amino acids. Trimming at V came to 7 bases and at J to 6 bases, leaving 7 bases not matched to a gene. Germline V gene data show CDR1 as LNHDA and CDR2 as SQIVND (reference sequence). As DNA, the CDR3 is TGTGCCAGTAATGGGCGGGAGATGGATACGCAGTATTTT. Protein: CASNGREMDTQYF.

This clone appeared a few times. The chain couples TRBV19 to TRBJ1-2, with D unresolved. The CDR3 contains 14 residues. V shed 7 bases and J shed 8 bases, with 20 bases lying between them. From germline, CDR1 is LNHDA and CDR2 SQIVND (reference sequence). CDR3 sequence reads: CASKDGSGKPGYTF. The CDR3 DNA is TGTGCCAGTAAGGATGGGAGTGGGAAGCCGGGCTACACCTTC.

This chain links TRBV5-1 with TRBJ1-2, with D unclear. Trimming removed 0 bases at V and 0 bases at J, with 9 bases between. The length of the CDR3 is 15 residues. CDR1 and CDR2 (germline): SGHRS, YFSETQ. CDR3 bases: TGCGCCAGCAGCTTGGATTGGGCCACTAACTATGGCTACACCTTC. It encodes CASSLDWATNYGYTF.

This chain connects TRBV12-5 to TRBJ1-2, with D hard to call. The CDR3 is made up of 13 amino acids. Germline-derived CDR1 and CDR2 are LGHNT and FRNRAP. V lost 5 bases to trimming and J lost 4 bases, with 11 bases between them. The CDR3 here is CASGNQSVYGYTF. CDR3 nucleotide sequence: TGTGCTAGTGGTAATCAAAGCGTCTATGGCTACACCTTC.

V gene TRBV30 combines with J gene TRBJ1-2; D ambiguous. CDR3 length: 13 residues. Trimming pared 0 bases from V and 5 bases from J, leaving 10 bases between. Germline CDR1 is GTSNPN and CDR2 is SVGIG (reference sequence). The CDR3 spells CAWSVGTLYGYTF. CDR3 DNA sequence: TGTGCCTGGAGTGTGGGCACACTTTATGGCTACACCTTC.

V and J are TRBV12-5 and TRBJ1-2, with TRBD1 matching 8 bases. Germline trimming cut 6 bases from V and 7 bases from J; bases unmatched to any gene: 16. CDR3 size: 16 residues. Germline lookup yields CDR1 LGHNT and CDR2 FRNRAP. The chain's CDR3 is CASGNSLGQGEGGYTF. CDR3 in DNA: TGTGCTAGTGGCAACTCCCTCGGACAGGGTGAAGGTGGCTACACCTTC.

This chain joins TRBV14 and TRBJ2-6; D possibly corresponds to TRBD2 (7 bases). Per the germline V gene, CDR1 is SGHDN and CDR2 is FVKESK. Trimming stripped 2 bases from V and 3 bases from J, with 17 bases between. This CDR3 has 18 residues. In DNA form, the CDR3 reads TGTGCCAGCAGCCAACTGCGGGGGCCCGCTCTTGGGGCCAACGTCCTGACTTTC. This codes for CASSQLRGPALGANVLTF.